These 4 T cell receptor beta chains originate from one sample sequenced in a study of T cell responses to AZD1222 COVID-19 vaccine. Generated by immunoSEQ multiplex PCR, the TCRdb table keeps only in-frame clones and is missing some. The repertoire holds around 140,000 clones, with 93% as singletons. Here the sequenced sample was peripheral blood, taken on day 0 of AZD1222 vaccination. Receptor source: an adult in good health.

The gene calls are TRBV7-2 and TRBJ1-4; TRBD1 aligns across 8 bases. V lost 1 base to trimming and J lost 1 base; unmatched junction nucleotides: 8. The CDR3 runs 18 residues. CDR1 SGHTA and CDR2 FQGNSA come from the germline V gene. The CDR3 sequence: CASSLGTGFVGTNEKLFF. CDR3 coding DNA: TGTGCCAGCAGCTTAGGGACAGGGTTTGTTGGAACTAATGAAAAACTGTTTTTT.

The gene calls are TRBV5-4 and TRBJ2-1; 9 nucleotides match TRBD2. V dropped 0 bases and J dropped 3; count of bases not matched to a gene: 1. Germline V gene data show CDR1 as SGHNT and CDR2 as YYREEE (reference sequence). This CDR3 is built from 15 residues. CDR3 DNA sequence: TGTGCCAGCAGCTTGGCTAGCGGGATCTACAATGAGCAGTTCTTC. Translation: CASSLASGIYNEQFF.

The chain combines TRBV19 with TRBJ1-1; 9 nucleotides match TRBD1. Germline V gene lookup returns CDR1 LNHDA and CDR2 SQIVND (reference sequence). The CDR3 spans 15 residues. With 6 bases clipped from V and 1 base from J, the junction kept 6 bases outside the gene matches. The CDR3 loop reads CASSWTGAGNTEAFF. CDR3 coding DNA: TGTGCCAGTAGCTGGACAGGGGCGGGGAACACTGAAGCTTTCTTT.

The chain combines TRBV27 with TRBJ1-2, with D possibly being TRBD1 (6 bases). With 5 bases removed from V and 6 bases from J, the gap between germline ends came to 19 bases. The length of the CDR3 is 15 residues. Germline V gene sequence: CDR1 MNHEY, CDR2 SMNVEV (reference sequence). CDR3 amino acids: CASSIRARGPDGYTF. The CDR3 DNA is TGTGCCAGCAGTATCCGGGCCAGGGGCCCCGATGGCTACACCTTC.